These 29 T cell receptor beta chains were all obtained from the same sample, sequenced in a study of cytomegalovirus exposure and HLA in healthy donors. The study ran its PCR with 60 Vbeta and 13 Jbeta primers. The data were produced by immunoSEQ multiplex PCR, yet TCRdb's version contains in-frame clones alone and is incomplete. In the table there are some 130,000 clones, roughly three quarters of which are singletons. Sequencing input: PBMCs. These receptors were obtained from a man aged 25 to 40 in good health and CMV-seronegative.

CDR3 sequence: CAWSSPGTSKNEQFF. DNA for the CDR3: TGTGCCTGGAGTTCCCCCGGGACTAGCAAGAATGAGCAGTTCTTC. The chain couples TRBV30 to TRBJ2-1, with 9 bases that match TRBD2. The CDR3 contains 15 residues. CDR1 is GTSNPN and CDR2 is SVGIG in the germline V gene (reference sequence). V trimming: 2 bases; J trimming: 7 bases; junction bases outside the gene matches: 9.

This clone has only one observation. The chain employs TRBV30 and TRBJ1-1, with D unresolved. The germline gives CDR1 GTSNPN, CDR2 SVGIG (reference sequence). V was cut by 4 bases and J by 2 bases, with 11 bases left in between. This CDR3 contains 13 residues. For the CDR3, the DNA is TGTGCCTGGACAGGTCAGGCTAACACTGAAGCTTTCTTT. Its protein product is CAWTGQANTEAFF.

A note on this clone: Germline and junction disagree at one end, which may indicate a read error. The chain carries TRBV7-7 and TRBJ2-5; D is possibly TRBD1 (5 bases). Germline V gene sequence: CDR1 SSHAT, CDR2 FNYEAQ (reference sequence). The CDR3 loop spans 15 amino acids. The CDR3 sequence: CASSLKGNGQETQYF. The CDR3 DNA sequence: TGTGCTAGCAGCTTAAAGGGGAACGGGCAAGAGACCCAGTACTTC.

The table lists this clone with a count of one. The CDR3 reads CASSLGGTQFYEQYF. CDR3 bases: TGTGCCAGCAGCTTAGGCGGGACCCAATTCTACGAGCAGTACTTC. This chain links TRBV7-2 with TRBJ2-7, with a tentative D call TRBD2 (6 bases). This CDR3 is 15 amino acids long. CDR1 is SGHTA, CDR2 FQGNSA, per germline. Trimming took 1 base from V and 3 from J, leaving 13 bases between them. The full variable domain, with the rest looked up from reference TRBV7-2 and TRBJ2-7, is GAGVSQSPSNKVTEKGKDVELRCDPISGHTALYWYRQSLGQGLEFLIYFQGNSAPDKSGLPSDRFSAERTGGSVSTLTIQRTQQEDSAVYLCASSLGGTQFYEQYFGPGTRLTVT.

The V and J genes are TRBV4-1 and TRBJ2-3, with TRBD1 matching over 7 bases. The germline V gene has CDR1 MGHRA and CDR2 YSYEKL. V shed 0 bases, J shed 10 bases, and the junction held 7 bases outside the gene matches. CDR3 length: 14 residues. In nucleotides, the CDR3 is TGCGCCAGCAGCCAAGAGTCGACAGGGCGGGCGCAGTATTTT. This gives the protein CASSQESTGRAQYF.

This CDR3 reads CAWSGGQGSVLIETQYF. DNA of the CDR3: TGTGCCTGGAGCGGGGGACAGGGGTCTGTTTTGATTGAGACCCAGTACTTC. V gene TRBV30 combines with J gene TRBJ2-5; 10 bases are shared with TRBD1. Germline V gene data show CDR1 as GTSNPN and CDR2 as SVGIG (reference sequence). The trim removed 3 bases at V and 5 bases at J, leaving 15 bases unmatched. The CDR3 runs to 17 residues.

The rearrangement uses TRBV4-3 and TRBJ2-1; 11 positions agree with TRBD2. CDR3 length: 16 residues. Germline-derived CDR1 and CDR2 are LGHNA and YSLEER. With V trimmed by 3 bases and J by 8 bases, 9 bases remained unmatched. CDR3 amino acids: CASSHAPLAGGDEQFF. In DNA, the CDR3 is TGCGCCAGCAGCCACGCCCCCCTAGCGGGAGGAGATGAGCAGTTCTTC.

This clone occurred once. The chain uses TRBV5-1 and TRBJ2-7, with 8 bases fitting TRBD2. The CDR3 consists of 13 residues. CDR1 SGHRS and CDR2 YFSETQ come from the germline V gene. The V gene end was trimmed by 0 bases and the J gene end by 12 bases; junction bases not matched to a gene: 8. Here the CDR3 reads CASSLAGTRNLYF. In DNA form, the CDR3 reads TGCGCCAGCAGCTTGGCCGGGACTAGAAACCTGTACTTC.

This rearrangement joins TRBV27 to TRBJ1-3; D may be TRBD1 (6 bases). Trimming shortened V by 5 bases and J by 0 bases, and 14 bases separated the two germline ends. CDR1 is MNHEY and CDR2 is SMNVEV in the germline V gene (reference sequence). The CDR3 extends over 16 amino acids. In DNA, the CDR3 is TGTGCCAGCAGTACGAAGACAGGCGGCTCTGGAAACACCATATATTTT. This gives the protein CASSTKTGGSGNTIYF.

This clone has just one count. The V gene is TRBV27, the J gene TRBJ2-7; 12 bases align to TRBD2. V was clipped by 5 bases and J by 6 bases; unmatched bases: 8. This CDR3 has 15 amino acids. The V gene's germline CDR1 is MNHEY and CDR2 SMNVEV (reference sequence). Here the CDR3 DNA reads TGTGCCAGCAGTCAACGCCTAGCGGGAGGGCTCGAGCAGTACTTC. This gives the protein CASSQRLAGGLEQYF.

A few counts support this clone. This rearrangement joins TRBV5-4 to TRBJ2-1; TRBD2 matches at 14 bases. The junction had 5 bases not matched to a gene; V was cut back by 2 bases and J by 7 bases. The CDR3 spans 16 residues. The germline V gene encodes CDR1 SGHNT and CDR2 YYREEE (reference sequence). The CDR3 coding sequence is TGTGCCAGCAGCTTTGGCGGGACTAGCGGGAGAAATGAGCAGTTCTTC. The encoded protein is CASSFGGTSGRNEQFF.

The gene calls are TRBV6-6 and TRBJ2-7; 9 bases map to TRBD1. Germline assignment: CDR1 MNHNY and CDR2 SVGAGI (reference sequence). Germline trimming cut 0 bases from V and 3 bases from J; bases unmatched to any gene: 3. This CDR3 has 15 residues. The CDR3 sequence: CASSYSPGQGYEQYF. The CDR3 coding sequence is TGTGCCAGCAGTTACTCGCCGGGACAGGGCTACGAGCAGTACTTC.

This rearrangement joins TRBV6-1 to TRBJ2-6, with a tentative D call TRBD1 (6 bases). CDR3 length equals 15 residues. The ends were cut back, 5 bases at V and 3 bases at J, with 11 bases in the middle. CDR1 is MNHNS and CDR2 is SASEGT in the germline V gene. In DNA, the CDR3 is TGTGCCAGCAGTTCAGGGGCGCTTGGGGCCAACGTCCTGACTTTC. It translates to CASSSGALGANVLTF.

The chain combines TRBV10-3 with TRBJ2-2; 10 bases line up with TRBD2. Germline values: CDR1 ENHRY, CDR2 SYGVKD. The V gene end was trimmed by 6 bases and the J gene end by 6 bases; junction bases not matched to a gene: 4. The CDR3 spans 14 residues. The CDR3 region has the DNA TGTGCCATCAGACAGCGGGAGGGCCCCGGGGAGCTGTTTTTT. Its translation: CAIRQREGPGELFF.

The chain combines TRBV19 with TRBJ2-3, with 7 bases aligning to TRBD2. Unmatched junction bases numbered 12, after V lost 5 bases and J lost 1 base. CDR3 length: 17 amino acids. CDR1 is LNHDA, CDR2 SQIVND, per germline (reference sequence). The CDR3 here is CASSFGLVSRGTDTQYF. The CDR3 region has the DNA TGTGCCAGTAGTTTCGGACTAGTGTCCCGGGGCACAGATACGCAGTATTTT.

CDR3 DNA sequence: TGTGCCAGCAGCTTAGTGGCTAGCGGGAAATACGAGCAGTACTTC. Translation gives CASSLVASGKYEQYF. The V gene is TRBV7-8, the J gene TRBJ2-7, with 9 bases matching TRBD2. The CDR3 is 15 amino acids. Germline V gives CDR1 SGHVS, CDR2 FQNEAQ. Losses at the gene ends were 1 base for V and 4 bases for J; bases not matched to a gene: 5.

The gene calls are TRBV28 and TRBJ2-7, with a possible D match to TRBD2 (7 bases). Germline assignment: CDR1 MDHEN and CDR2 SYDVKM. V lost 3 bases to trimming and J lost 1 base, with 22 bases between them. This CDR3 comprises 18 residues. Here the CDR3 reads CASSFSGLQGRASYEQYF. In DNA form, the CDR3 reads TGTGCCAGCAGTTTTAGCGGGTTACAGGGACGTGCGTCCTACGAGCAGTACTTC.

The genes are TRBV19 and TRBJ2-7, with 9 bases fitting TRBD1. V dropped 3 bases and J dropped 4; count of bases not matched to a gene: 10. CDR1 is LNHDA and CDR2 is SQIVND in the germline V gene (reference sequence). This CDR3 has 16 amino acids. The CDR3 region is CASSISGTGLVYEQYF. In DNA, the CDR3 is TGTGCCAGTAGTATTTCCGGGACAGGGCTCGTGTACGAGCAGTACTTC.

For this clone: Sequence at one end of the junction differs from germline and may be a read error. V and J are TRBV6-1 and TRBJ2-1; a weak D match, TRBD2 (6 bases). CDR1 and CDR2 from the germline V gene are MNHNS and SASEGT. The CDR3 length is 13 residues. This CDR3 reads CASSGLVGDEQLF. The DNA of the CDR3 is TGTGCCAGCAGTGGACTAGTTGGGGATGAGCAGCTCTTC.

The V call is TRBV19, the J call TRBJ1-5, with 10 bases identical to TRBD1. The V gene end was trimmed by 6 bases and the J gene end by 4 bases; junction bases not matched to a gene: 6. This CDR3 has 15 residues. Germline V gene sequence: CDR1 LNHDA, CDR2 SQIVND (reference sequence). CDR3 nucleotides: TGTGCCAGTAGCGGGGACAGGGGAATTAATCAGCCCCAGCATTTT. It specifies CASSGDRGINQPQHF.

The gene calls are TRBV5-5 and TRBJ2-2, with 10 bases that match TRBD2. Germline V lookup: CDR1 SGHKS, CDR2 YYEKEE (reference sequence). J was trimmed by 0 bases and V by 3 bases; bases with no gene match: 2. The length of the CDR3 is 16 residues. DNA of the CDR3: TGTGCCAGCAGCTGGACTAGCGGCGCGAACACCGGGGAGCTGTTTTTT. This translates into CASSWTSGANTGELFF.

This clone was found once. The genes are TRBV5-1 and TRBJ2-3; D gene uncertain. The CDR3 length is 14 residues. V was trimmed by 4 bases and J by 1 base, leaving 10 bases between them. Germline V gene lookup returns CDR1 SGHRS and CDR2 YFSETQ. The CDR3 coding sequence is TGCGCCAGCAGCCCCGAGAGCCGCACAGATACGCAGTATTTT. This translates into CASSPESRTDTQYF.

This clone showed up just a few times. The chain uses TRBV10-3 and TRBJ2-2; 9 nucleotides line up with TRBD2. V lost 4 bases and J lost 7; bases outside the gene matches: 13. The CDR3 has 17 residues. CDR1 and CDR2 from the germline V gene are ENHRY and SYGVKD. As DNA, the CDR3 is TGTGCCATCAGTGCGGAAGGTAGCGGGAGTAGGGTCGGGGAGCTGTTTTTT. It translates to CAISAEGSGSRVGELFF.

In this sample, this clone turned up a few times. J is TRBJ1-1 and V is TRBV28, with D tentatively TRBD1 (6 bases). There are 14 residues in the CDR3. Germline values: CDR1 MDHEN, CDR2 SYDVKM. V lost 3 bases and J 4 bases, leaving 12 bases between the germline ends. The CDR3 spells CASSLSGGRTEAFF. The CDR3 region has the DNA TGTGCCAGCAGTTTGTCGGGGGGCCGCACTGAAGCTTTCTTT.

CDR3: CASSVRPTGASAEKLFF. The CDR3 nucleotides read TGTGCCAGCAGCGTCCGTCCGACAGGGGCGTCGGCTGAAAAACTGTTTTTT. The chain links TRBV9 to TRBJ1-4, with 8 bases lining up with TRBD1. V dropped 2 bases and J dropped 7; count of bases not matched to a gene: 13. The CDR3 is 17 residues long. Germline V CDR1 and CDR2: SGDLS, YYNGEE.

This rearrangement joins TRBV28 to TRBJ1-4, with D possibly TRBD1 on 5 matching bases. Germline V gene data show CDR1 as MDHEN and CDR2 as SYDVKM. V was shortened by 4 bases and J by 4 bases, with 10 bases between the two germline ends. The CDR3 has 14 residues. CDR3 region: CASSSGGVNEKLFF. As DNA, the CDR3 is TGTGCCAGCAGTTCCGGGGGTGTTAATGAAAAACTGTTTTTT.

The V call is TRBV5-1, the J call TRBJ2-2; TRBD2 aligns across 7 bases. The CDR3 sequence is 19 residues long. Per germline, CDR1 SGHRS and CDR2 YFSETQ. V gave up 0 bases and J gave up 1 base; unmatched junction bases: 12. In DNA form, the CDR3 reads TGCGCCAGCAGCTTGGCGGCCAGCGGGATCAACCTGAACACCGGGGAGCTGTTTTTT. This encodes CASSLAASGINLNTGELFF.

The rearrangement uses TRBV10-3 and TRBJ2-1; TRBD2 aligns across 10 bases. V shed 4 bases, J shed 2 bases, and the junction held 11 bases outside the gene matches. The germline CDR1 and CDR2 sequences are ENHRY and SYGVKD. This CDR3 is built from 18 residues. The DNA of the CDR3 is TGTGCCATCAGTGGGGAGACTAGCGGGCTAAAGACCTACAATGAGCAGTTCTTC. Its protein product is CAISGETSGLKTYNEQFF.

J is TRBJ2-7 and V is TRBV11-3; D remains unclear. The germline V and J ends were trimmed by 5 bases and 4 bases, with 12 bases remaining between them. The CDR3 has 13 residues. Germline values: CDR1 SGHNT, CDR2 YENEEA. In nucleotides, the CDR3 is TGTGCCAGCAGCGTCGGCAGGCCTTACGAGCAGTACTTC. It specifies CASSVGRPYEQYF.